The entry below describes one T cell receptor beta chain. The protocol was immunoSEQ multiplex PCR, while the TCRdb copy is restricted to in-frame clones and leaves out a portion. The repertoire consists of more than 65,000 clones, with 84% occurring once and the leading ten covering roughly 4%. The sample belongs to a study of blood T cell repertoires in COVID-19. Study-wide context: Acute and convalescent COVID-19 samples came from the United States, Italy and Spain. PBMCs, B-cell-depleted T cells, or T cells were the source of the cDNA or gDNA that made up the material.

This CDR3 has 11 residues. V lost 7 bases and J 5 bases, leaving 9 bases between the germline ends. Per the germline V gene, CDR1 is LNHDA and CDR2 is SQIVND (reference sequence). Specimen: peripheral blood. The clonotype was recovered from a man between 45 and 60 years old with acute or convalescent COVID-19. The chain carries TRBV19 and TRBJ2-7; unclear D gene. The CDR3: CASNNLHEQYF. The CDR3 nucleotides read TGTGCCAGTAATAATCTCCACGAGCAGTACTTC.